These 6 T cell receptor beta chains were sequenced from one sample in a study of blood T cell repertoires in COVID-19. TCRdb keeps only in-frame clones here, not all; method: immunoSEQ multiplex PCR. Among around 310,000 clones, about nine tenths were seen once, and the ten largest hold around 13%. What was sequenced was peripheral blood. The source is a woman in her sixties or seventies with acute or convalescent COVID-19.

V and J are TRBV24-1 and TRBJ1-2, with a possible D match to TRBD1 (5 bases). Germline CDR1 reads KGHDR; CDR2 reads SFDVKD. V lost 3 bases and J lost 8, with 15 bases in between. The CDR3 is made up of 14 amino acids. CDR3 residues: CATSDTRDWGGYTF. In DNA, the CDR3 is TGTGCCACCAGTGATACCCGGGACTGGGGAGGCTACACCTTC.

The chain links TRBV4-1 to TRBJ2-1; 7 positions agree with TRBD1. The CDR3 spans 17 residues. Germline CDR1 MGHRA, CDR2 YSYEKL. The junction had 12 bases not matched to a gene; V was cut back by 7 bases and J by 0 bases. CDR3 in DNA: TGCGCCAGCACCGCAGGACAGGCCCGAAGCTCCTACAATGAGCAGTTCTTC. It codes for CASTAGQARSSYNEQFF.

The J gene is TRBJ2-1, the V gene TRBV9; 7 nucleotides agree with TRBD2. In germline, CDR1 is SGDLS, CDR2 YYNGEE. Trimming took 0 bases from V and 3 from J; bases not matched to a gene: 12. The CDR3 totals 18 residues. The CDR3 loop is CASSVVTGSGGSYNEQFF. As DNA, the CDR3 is TGTGCCAGCAGCGTAGTAACGGGTTCGGGCGGGAGCTACAATGAGCAGTTCTTC.

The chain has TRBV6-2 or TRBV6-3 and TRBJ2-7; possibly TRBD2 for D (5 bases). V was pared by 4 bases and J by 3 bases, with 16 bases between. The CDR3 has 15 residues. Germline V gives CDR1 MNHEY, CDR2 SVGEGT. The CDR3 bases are TGTGCCAGCAGTTCCCGCCCGGGGTACTACTACGAGCAGTACTTC. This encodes CASSSRPGYYYEQYF.

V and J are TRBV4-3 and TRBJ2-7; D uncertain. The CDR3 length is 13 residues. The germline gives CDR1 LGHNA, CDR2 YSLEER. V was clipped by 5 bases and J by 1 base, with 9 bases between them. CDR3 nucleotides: TGCGCCAGCAGCACGGAGCTATCCTACGAGCAGTACTTC. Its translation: CASSTELSYEQYF.

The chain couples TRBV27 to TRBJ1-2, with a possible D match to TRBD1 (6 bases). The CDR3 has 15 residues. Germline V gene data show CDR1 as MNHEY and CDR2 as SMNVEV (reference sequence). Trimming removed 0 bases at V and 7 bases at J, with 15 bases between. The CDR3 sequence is CASSLSETGISGYTF. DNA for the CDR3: TGTGCCAGCAGTTTATCGGAAACAGGGATTTCTGGCTACACCTTC.